This is a list of T cell receptor beta chains from one sample in a study of T cell changes during pregnancy in multiple sclerosis. TCRdb's table, derived via immunoSEQ multiplex PCR, lists solely in-frame clones and lacks some. The sample contains 47,000 or so clones, 90% of which appear only once. The sequenced sample was peripheral blood, obtained after pregnancy. The receptors shown here come from a female donor in good health, enrolled as a control in a pregnancy study. Both conserved end residues are part of each CDR3. A D gene is named only where the DNA matches it firmly. Clone size, where shown, is once, few, many, or a class for clones that have expanded.

clone size,J gene,V gene,D gene,CDR3 DNA,CDR3 protein
.,TRBJ1-1,TRBV19,.,TGTGCCAGTAGTATGAACAGGGTGGCGAACACTGAAGCTTTCTTT,CASSMNRVANTEAFF
.,TRBJ1-2,TRBV4-1,TRBD1,TGCGCCAGCAGCCCGGGACAGGGGGTCATGGCTGGCTACACCTTC,CASSPGQGVMAGYTF
once,TRBJ2-1,TRBV2,TRBD2,TGTGCCAGCACTTCTAGCGGGGGGGTAGAATCCTACAATGAGCAGTTCTTC,CASTSSGGVESYNEQFF
once,TRBJ1-4,TRBV5-6,TRBD1,TGTGCCAGCAGCTTGGACAGGGGGGAAAAACTGTTTTTT,CASSLDRGEKLFF
.,TRBJ2-2,TRBV6-5,TRBD1,TGTGCCAGCAGGATTACAGGGGTCCCCGGGGAGCTGTTTTTT,CASRITGVPGELFF
.,TRBJ1-2,TRBV27,TRBD1,TGTGCCAGCAGTCCTCGGGACAGCGCTAACTATGGCTACACCTTC,CASSPRDSANYGYTF
.,TRBJ2-1,TRBV12-5,.,TGTGCTAGTGGTCCCGAGGGTCAGGGGACATACAATGAGCAGTTCTTC,CASGPEGQGTYNEQFF
.,TRBJ2-3,TRBV27,TRBD2,TGTGCCAGCAGTTTATCGGGACTAGCGGGGACGGCGGATACGCAGTATTTT,CASSLSGLAGTADTQYF
.,TRBJ1-3,TRBV19,.,TGTGCCAGTAGTATAGATCTAAACGTCGGGAGCTCTGGAAACACCATATATTTT,CASSIDLNVGSSGNTIYF
.,TRBJ1-5,TRBV27,TRBD1,TGTGCCAGCAGTTCGATAGGGGGCCCCCGTCAGCCCCAGCATTTT,CASSSIGGPRQPQHF
.,TRBJ2-1,TRBV15,.,TGTGCCACCAGCAGAGACGAAGGGGAGGGGGAGTTCTTC,CATSRDEGEGEFF
.,TRBJ2-2,TRBV7-6,.,TGTGCCAGCAGCTTAGAGCCCGGGGAGCTGTTTTTT,CASSLEPGELFF
.,TRBJ2-1,TRBV7-9,TRBD2,TGTGCCAGCAGCTTAGGGGCTAGCGGGAGAAATGAGCAGTTCTTC,CASSLGASGRNEQFF
.,TRBJ2-5,TRBV5-1,.,TGCGCCAGCAGCTTGGGCTCAGGGATCGAGACCCAGTACTTC,CASSLGSGIETQYF
.,TRBJ1-3,TRBV13,TRBD1,TGTGCCAGCAGCTTACGGGGGACAGAAAACACCATATATTTT,CASSLRGTENTIYF
.,TRBJ1-2,TRBV19,.,TGTGCCAGTAGTCGGGACACCATTAGTAACTATGGCTACACCTTC,CASSRDTISNYGYTF
.,TRBJ1-6,TRBV5-5,.,TGTGCCAGCAGCTTGGCCTTTACGGGGGTCATCGGGAATTCACCCCTCCACTTT,CASSLAFTGVIGNSPLHF
.,TRBJ1-1,TRBV5-1,.,TGCGCCAGCAGCTCCCGGACCGGGGACACTGAAGCTTTCTTT,CASSSRTGDTEAFF
once,TRBJ2-7,TRBV7-2,TRBD2,TGTGCCAGCAGCTTTGGTCTAGCGGGGATCTACGAGCAGTACTTC,CASSFGLAGIYEQYF
once,TRBJ2-1,TRBV7-7,TRBD2,TGTGCTAGCAGCTTAGGCACTAGCGGGAGGGCCGGGAATGAGCAGTTCTTC,CASSLGTSGRAGNEQFF
.,TRBJ1-2,TRBV19,.,TGTGCCAGTAGTATAGTGGGAGGGAGCTATGGCTACACCTTC,CASSIVGGSYGYTF
.,TRBJ2-4,TRBV9,TRBD2,TGTGCCAGCAGCGCACCGACTAGCGGGATTCTTAAGGACATTCAGTACTTC,CASSAPTSGILKDIQYF
once,TRBJ1-2,TRBV15,TRBD1,TGTGCCACCAGCAGAGGGTTACAGGGGGCCGATGGCTACACCTTC,CATSRGLQGADGYTF
once,TRBJ2-4,TRBV5-1,.,TGCGCCAGCAGCGCAACTGCTGGAGGGGAGGCCAAAAACATTCAGTACTTC,CASSATAGGEAKNIQYF
.,TRBJ1-2,TRBV2,TRBD1,TGTGCCAGCACCAAACAGGGGCCTTGGGGCTACACCTTC,CASTKQGPWGYTF
.,TRBJ2-7,TRBV29-1,.,TGCAGCGCTCGCCGAACAGACCGCTACGAGCAGTACTTC,CSARRTDRYEQYF
.,TRBJ2-5,TRBV9,.,TGTGCCAGCAGCGTAGAGGCAGGGGAATCATCCCAGTACTTC,CASSVEAGESSQYF
.,TRBJ1-1,TRBV5-1,.,TGCGCCAGCAGCTTGTTAGCCGAAAGTGAAGCTTTCTTT,CASSLLAESEAFF
.,TRBJ2-4,TRBV7-8,TRBD2,TGTGCCAGCAGCTTAGCGCTAGCGGGAGGACTCGTAGCCAAAAACATTCAGTACTTC,CASSLALAGGLVAKNIQYF
.,TRBJ1-1,TRBV7-2,.,TGTGCCAGCAGCCAGGGCGGTATATACACTGAAGCTTTCTTT,CASSQGGIYTEAFF
.,TRBJ1-5,TRBV4-2,.,TGTGCCAGCAGCCAAGATCTAGCGAGGGGAGGAGGCAATCAGCCCCAGCATTTT,CASSQDLARGGGNQPQHF
.,TRBJ2-3,TRBV5-6,TRBD2,TGTGCCAGCAGCTTGCCCAGCGGGGGGGTTGCAGATACGCAGTATTTT,CASSLPSGGVADTQYF
.,TRBJ2-7,TRBV15,.,TGTGCCACCAGCATGGGCTCCGAGCAGTACTTC,CATSMGSEQYF
.,TRBJ2-3,TRBV7-2,TRBD2,TGTGCCAGCAGCTTAGCGCTCAGCGGGGGGGCCTCGGGAGATACGCAGTATTTT,CASSLALSGGASGDTQYF
.,TRBJ1-3,TRBV5-1,TRBD1,TGCGCCAGCAGGGATACCGGGACAGGGGTTGGAAACACCATATATTTT,CASRDTGTGVGNTIYF
.,TRBJ2-3,TRBV9,.,TGTGCCAGCAGCGTAGGAGAAGGAGCCGCGGATACGCAGTATTTT,CASSVGEGAADTQYF
few,TRBJ2-7,TRBV5-8,TRBD1,TGTGCCAGCAGCTGGGGCGGGGGACAGGGACCCGTTAGGTCCTACGAGCAGTACTTC,CASSWGGGQGPVRSYEQYF
.,TRBJ2-3,TRBV27,.,TGTGCCAGCAGTTTAGCAGCGGCGGTAACAGATACGCAGTATTTT,CASSLAAAVTDTQYF
.,TRBJ2-3,TRBV7-3,TRBD2,TGTGCCAGCAGCTTATATGGGACTAGCGGGAGGGTAGCAGATACGCAGTATTTT,CASSLYGTSGRVADTQYF
once,TRBJ2-1,TRBV7-2,TRBD2,TGTGCCAGCAGCTTACCCGGGGGGGCCGGGAATCGGCAGTTCTTC,CASSLPGGAGNRQFF
once,TRBJ2-3,TRBV5-6,TRBD1,TGTGCCAGCAGTCCGACAGGGAGCCCTCTTTTTAGCACAGATACGCAGTATTTT,CASSPTGSPLFSTDTQYF
.,TRBJ2-5,TRBV10-3,TRBD1,TGTGCCATCAGGGGGGACAGGGTACACGAGACCCAGTACTTC,CAIRGDRVHETQYF
.,TRBJ1-5,TRBV2,TRBD1,TGTGCCAGTGACAGGTCCCCAGGGGGTCAGCCCCAGCATTTT,CASDRSPGGQPQHF
.,TRBJ1-1,TRBV19,.,TGTGCCAGTGCGATCTTGTCGAACACTGAAGCTTTCTTT,CASAILSNTEAFF
.,TRBJ1-2,TRBV6-1,.,TGTGCCAGCAGTGACCAGGGGATAAATGGCTACACCTTC,CASSDQGINGYTF
.,TRBJ1-3,TRBV9,TRBD1,TGTGCCAGCAGCCAGGACAGGCCCTCTGGAAACACCATATATTTT,CASSQDRPSGNTIYF
.,TRBJ2-7,TRBV5-3,.,TGTGCCAGAAGCTTGGTATTATACGAGCAGTACTTC,CARSLVLYEQYF
once,TRBJ2-3,TRBV29-1,TRBD1,TGCAGCGTTGAAGGGACAGGAGGAAATACGCAGTATTTT,CSVEGTGGNTQYF
once,TRBJ1-2,TRBV27,TRBD1,TGTGCCAGCAGTTACGGGACAGGGGGTACCTATGGCTACACCTTC,CASSYGTGGTYGYTF